This TCR beta chain derives from a study of cytomegalovirus exposure and HLA in healthy donors. Whole-study results and caveats: The study flagged about 150 TCR beta chains as cytomegalovirus-associated. CMV serostatus was the sole immune exposure data available.

Use of 60 Vbeta and 13 Jbeta primers characterized the PCR. Libraries were prepared by immunoSEQ multiplex PCR; TCRdb keeps only in-frame clonotypes and omits some of them. The repertoire holds about 200,000 clones, with roughly 88% as singletons. Comment on this clone: What it binds is not known.

Healthy bone marrow donors made up the donors. Donors likely had unrecorded immune exposures despite being nominally healthy when sampled. Per the germline V gene, CDR1 is MNHNS and CDR2 is SASEGT. V shed 3 bases and J shed 2 bases, with 11 bases lying between them. The CDR3 extends over 14 amino acids. The rearrangement joins TRBV6-1 to TRBJ2-7; D may be TRBD2 (7 bases). Sequenced sample: PBMCs. This clonotype was obtained from a boy between 2 and 10 years old in good health and CMV-seronegative. The CDR3 DNA reads TGTGCCAGCAGTGAGGCGGGGGCTACCTACGAGCAGTACTTC. Translated, it gives CASSEAGATYEQYF.